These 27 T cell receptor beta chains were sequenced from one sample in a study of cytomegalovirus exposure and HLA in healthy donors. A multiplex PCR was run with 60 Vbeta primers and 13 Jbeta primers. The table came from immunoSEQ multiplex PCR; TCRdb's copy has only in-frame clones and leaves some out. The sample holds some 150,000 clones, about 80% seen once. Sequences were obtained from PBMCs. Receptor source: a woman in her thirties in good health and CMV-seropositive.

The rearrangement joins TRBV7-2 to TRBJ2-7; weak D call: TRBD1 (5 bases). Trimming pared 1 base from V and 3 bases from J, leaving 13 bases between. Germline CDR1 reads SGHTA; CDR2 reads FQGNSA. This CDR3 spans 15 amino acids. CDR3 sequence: CASSLGGALSYEQYF. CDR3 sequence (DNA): TGTGCCAGCAGCTTAGGTGGGGCCCTCAGCTACGAGCAGTACTTC.

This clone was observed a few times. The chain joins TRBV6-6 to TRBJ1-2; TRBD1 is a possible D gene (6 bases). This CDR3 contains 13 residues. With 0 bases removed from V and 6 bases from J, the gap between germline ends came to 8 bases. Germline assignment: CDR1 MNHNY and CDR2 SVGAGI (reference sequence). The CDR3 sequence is CASSYSTGNGYTF. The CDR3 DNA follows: TGTGCCAGCAGTTACTCTACAGGGAATGGCTACACCTTC.

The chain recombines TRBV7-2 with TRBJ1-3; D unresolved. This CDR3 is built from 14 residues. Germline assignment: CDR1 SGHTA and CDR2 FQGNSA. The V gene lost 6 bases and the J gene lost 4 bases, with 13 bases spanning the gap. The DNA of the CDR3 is TGTGCCAGCAGAGGCGGACTTGCGGGAAACACCATATATTTT. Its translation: CASRGGLAGNTIYF.

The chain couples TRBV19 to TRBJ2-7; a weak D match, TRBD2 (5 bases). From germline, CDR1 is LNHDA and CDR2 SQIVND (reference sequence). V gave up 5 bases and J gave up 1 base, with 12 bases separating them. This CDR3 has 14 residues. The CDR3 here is CASSGPGRSYEQYF. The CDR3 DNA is TGTGCCAGTAGTGGGCCGGGAAGATCCTACGAGCAGTACTTC.

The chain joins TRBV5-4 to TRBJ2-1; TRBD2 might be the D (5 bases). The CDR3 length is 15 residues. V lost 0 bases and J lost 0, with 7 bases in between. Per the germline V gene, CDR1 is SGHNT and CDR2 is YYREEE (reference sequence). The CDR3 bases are TGTGCCAGCAGCTTGGGAGGGAGCTCCTACAATGAGCAGTTCTTC. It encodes CASSLGGSSYNEQFF.

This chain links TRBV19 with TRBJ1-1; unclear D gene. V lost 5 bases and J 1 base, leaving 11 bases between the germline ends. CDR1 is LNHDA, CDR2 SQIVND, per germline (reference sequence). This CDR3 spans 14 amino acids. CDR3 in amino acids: CASSPRDKNTEAFF. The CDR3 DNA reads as TGTGCCAGTAGTCCCCGGGATAAGAACACTGAAGCTTTCTTT.

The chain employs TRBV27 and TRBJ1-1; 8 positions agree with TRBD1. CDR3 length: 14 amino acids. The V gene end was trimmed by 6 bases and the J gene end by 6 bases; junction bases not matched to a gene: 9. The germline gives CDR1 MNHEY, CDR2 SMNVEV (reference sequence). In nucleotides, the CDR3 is TGTGCCAGCAGCCGACAGGGGTTGAGCGCTGAAGCTTTCTTT. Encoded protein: CASSRQGLSAEAFF.

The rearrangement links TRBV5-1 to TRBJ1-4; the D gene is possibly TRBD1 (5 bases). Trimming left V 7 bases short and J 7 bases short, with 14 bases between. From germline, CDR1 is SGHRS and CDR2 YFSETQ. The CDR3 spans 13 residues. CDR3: CASGRQGGEKLFF. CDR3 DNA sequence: TGCGCCAGCGGCCGGCAGGGTGGTGAAAAACTGTTTTTT.

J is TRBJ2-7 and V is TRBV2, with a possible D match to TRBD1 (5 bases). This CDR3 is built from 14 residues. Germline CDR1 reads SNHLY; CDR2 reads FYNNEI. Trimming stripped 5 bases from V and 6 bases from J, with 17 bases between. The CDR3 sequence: CASSQTVTLGEQYF. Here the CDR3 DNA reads TGTGCCAGCAGTCAGACAGTTACTCTTGGCGAGCAGTACTTC. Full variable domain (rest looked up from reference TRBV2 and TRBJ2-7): EPEVTQTPSHQVTQMGQEVILRCVPISNHLYFYWYRQILGQKVEFLVSFYNNEISEKSEIFDDQFSVERPDGSNFTLKIRSTKLEDSAMYFCASSQTVTLGEQYFGPGTRLTVT.

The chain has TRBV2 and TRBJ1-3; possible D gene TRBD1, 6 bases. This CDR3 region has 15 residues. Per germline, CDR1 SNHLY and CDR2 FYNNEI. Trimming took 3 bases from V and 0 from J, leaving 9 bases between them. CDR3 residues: CASSEGTLSGNTIYF. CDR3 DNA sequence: TGTGCCAGCAGTGAGGGGACACTCTCTGGAAACACCATATATTTT. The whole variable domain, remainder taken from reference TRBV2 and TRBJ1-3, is EPEVTQTPSHQVTQMGQEVILRCVPISNHLYFYWYRQILGQKVEFLVSFYNNEISEKSEIFDDQFSVERPDGSNFTLKIRSTKLEDSAMYFCASSEGTLSGNTIYFGEGSWLTVV.

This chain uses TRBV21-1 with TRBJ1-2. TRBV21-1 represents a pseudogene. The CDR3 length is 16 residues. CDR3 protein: CASSKKEGRLSHGYTF. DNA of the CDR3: TGTGCCAGCAGCAAAAAGGAGGGGCGTCTTTCTCATGGCTACACCTTC.

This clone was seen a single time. CDR3 nucleotide sequence: TGTGCCAGCAGTTCGCCGACCCGCGGGACCTATGGCTACACCTTC. It codes for CASSSPTRGTYGYTF. V is TRBV6-5 and J is TRBJ1-2; a weak D match, TRBD1 (5 bases). CDR3 size: 15 residues. CDR1 is MNHEY and CDR2 is SVGAGI in the germline V gene. Trimming removed 4 bases at V and 4 bases at J, with 16 bases between.

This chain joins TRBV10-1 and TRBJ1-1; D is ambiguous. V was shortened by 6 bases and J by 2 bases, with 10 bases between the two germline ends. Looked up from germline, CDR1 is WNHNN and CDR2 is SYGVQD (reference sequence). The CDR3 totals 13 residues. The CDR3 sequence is CASSTGLNTEAFF. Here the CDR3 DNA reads TGCGCCAGCAGCACCGGACTCAACACTGAAGCTTTCTTT.

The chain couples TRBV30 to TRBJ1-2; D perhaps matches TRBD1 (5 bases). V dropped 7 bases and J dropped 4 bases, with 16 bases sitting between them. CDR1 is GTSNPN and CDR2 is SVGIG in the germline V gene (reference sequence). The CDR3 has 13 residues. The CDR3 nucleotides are TGTGCCTTCGACAGTGGATTTGGCTATGGCTACACCTTC. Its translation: CAFDSGFGYGYTF.

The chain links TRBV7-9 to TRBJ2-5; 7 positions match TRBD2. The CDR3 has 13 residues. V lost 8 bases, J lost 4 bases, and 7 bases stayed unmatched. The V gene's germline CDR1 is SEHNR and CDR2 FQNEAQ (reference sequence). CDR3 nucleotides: TGTGCCAGCTTGCCGGGAGGAGGAGAGACCCAGTACTTC. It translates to CASLPGGGETQYF.

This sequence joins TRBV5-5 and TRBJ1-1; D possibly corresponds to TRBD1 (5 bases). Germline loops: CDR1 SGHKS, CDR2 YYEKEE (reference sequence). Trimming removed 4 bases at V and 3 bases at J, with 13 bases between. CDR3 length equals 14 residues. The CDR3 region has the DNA TGTGCCAGCAGCAGGGCAGGGAGGGACACTGAAGCTTTCTTT. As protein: CASSRAGRDTEAFF.

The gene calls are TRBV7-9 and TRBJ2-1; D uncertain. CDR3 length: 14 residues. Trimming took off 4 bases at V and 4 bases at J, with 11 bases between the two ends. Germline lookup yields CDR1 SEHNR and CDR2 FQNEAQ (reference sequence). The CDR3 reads CASSSMSRYNEQFF. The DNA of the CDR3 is TGTGCCAGCAGCTCCATGAGTCGTTACAATGAGCAGTTCTTC.

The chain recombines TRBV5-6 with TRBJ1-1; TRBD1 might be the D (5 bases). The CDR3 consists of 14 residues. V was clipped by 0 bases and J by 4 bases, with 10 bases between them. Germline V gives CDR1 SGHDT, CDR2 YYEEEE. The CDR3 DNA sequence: TGTGCCAGCAGCTTGGGAGCAGGGATCACTGAAGCTTTCTTT. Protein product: CASSLGAGITEAFF.

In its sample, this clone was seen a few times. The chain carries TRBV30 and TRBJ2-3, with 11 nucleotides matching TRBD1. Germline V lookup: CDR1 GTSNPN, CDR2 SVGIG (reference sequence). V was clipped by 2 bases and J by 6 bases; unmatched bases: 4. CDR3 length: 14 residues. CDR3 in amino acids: CAWSRTGGWDTQYF. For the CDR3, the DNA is TGTGCCTGGAGTAGGACAGGGGGCTGGGATACGCAGTATTTT.

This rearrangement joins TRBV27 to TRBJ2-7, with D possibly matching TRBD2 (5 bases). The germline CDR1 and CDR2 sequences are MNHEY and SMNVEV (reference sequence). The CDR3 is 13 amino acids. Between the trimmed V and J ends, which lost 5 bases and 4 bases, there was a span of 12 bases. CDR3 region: CASSRHPGYEQYF. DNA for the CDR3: TGTGCCAGCAGTCGCCATCCGGGGTACGAGCAGTACTTC.

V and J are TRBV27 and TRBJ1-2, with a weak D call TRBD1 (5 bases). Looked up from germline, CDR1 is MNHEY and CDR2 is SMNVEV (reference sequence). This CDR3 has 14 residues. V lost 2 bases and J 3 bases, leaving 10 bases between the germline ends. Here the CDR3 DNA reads TGTGCCAGCAGTTTAAAGGCAGGGCACTATGGCTACACCTTC. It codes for CASSLKAGHYGYTF.

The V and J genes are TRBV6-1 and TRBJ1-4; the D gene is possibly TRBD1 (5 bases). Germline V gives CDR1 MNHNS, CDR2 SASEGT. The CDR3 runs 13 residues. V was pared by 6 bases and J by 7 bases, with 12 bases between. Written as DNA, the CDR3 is TGTGCCAGCAGGAATCAGGGAGGTGAAAAACTGTTTTTT. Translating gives CASRNQGGEKLFF.

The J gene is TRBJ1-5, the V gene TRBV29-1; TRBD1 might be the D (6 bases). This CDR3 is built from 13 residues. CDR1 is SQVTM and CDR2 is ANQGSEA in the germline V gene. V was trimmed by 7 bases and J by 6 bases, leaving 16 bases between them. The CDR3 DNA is TGCAGCGCCGAGACAGGAACTGGTCAGCCCCAGCATTTT. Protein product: CSAETGTGQPQHF.

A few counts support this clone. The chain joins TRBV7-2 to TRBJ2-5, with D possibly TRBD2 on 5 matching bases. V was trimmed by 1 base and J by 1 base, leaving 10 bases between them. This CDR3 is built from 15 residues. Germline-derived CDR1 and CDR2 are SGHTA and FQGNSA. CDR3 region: CASSLEGGSQETQYF. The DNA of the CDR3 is TGTGCCAGCAGCTTAGAGGGTGGGAGCCAAGAGACCCAGTACTTC.

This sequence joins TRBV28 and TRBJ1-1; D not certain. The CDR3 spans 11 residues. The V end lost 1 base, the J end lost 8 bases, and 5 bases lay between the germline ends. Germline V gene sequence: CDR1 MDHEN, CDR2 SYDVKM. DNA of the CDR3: TGTGCCAGCAGTTTATACAGAGAAGCTTTCTTT. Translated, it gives CASSLYREAFF.

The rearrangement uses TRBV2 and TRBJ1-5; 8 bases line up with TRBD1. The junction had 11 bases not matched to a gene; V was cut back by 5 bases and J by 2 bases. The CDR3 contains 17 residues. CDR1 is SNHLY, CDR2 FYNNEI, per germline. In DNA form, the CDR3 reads TGTGCCAGCAGTTCCCGACAGGGGAAGGACGGCAATCAGCCCCAGCATTTT. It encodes CASSSRQGKDGNQPQHF.

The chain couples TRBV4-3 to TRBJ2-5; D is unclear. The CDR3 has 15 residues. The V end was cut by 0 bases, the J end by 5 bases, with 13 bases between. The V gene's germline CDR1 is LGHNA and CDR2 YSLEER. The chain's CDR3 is CASSQESTPLETQYF. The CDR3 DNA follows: TGCGCCAGCAGCCAAGAGTCAACACCGCTGGAGACCCAGTACTTC.